This T cell receptor (beta chain) is drawn from a study of PD-L1 blockade in urothelial cancer. The wider study: The median T cell count in blood samples was 110,000 to 150,000.

Indicated time point: peripheral blood 6 weeks after treatment start. Produced via immunoSEQ multiplex PCR; TCRdb's table is partial and in-frame only. This sample carries around 66,000 clones, 88% of them seen once, and the ten largest clones take about 10%. The CDR3 has 15 residues. Trimming removed 2 bases from V and 4 bases from J, with 13 bases in between. The V gene's germline CDR1 is LNHDA and CDR2 SQIVND (reference sequence). The chain links TRBV19 to TRBJ2-3; tentative D call: TRBD2 (6 bases). This material consisted of PBMCs, taken around atezolizumab (anti-PD-L1) treatment. The origin of this receptor is a man aged 55 to 70 with urothelial cancer. In nucleotides, the CDR3 is TGTGCCAGTAGTATAAGAGGAGGGACTGCAGATACGCAGTATTTT. Its translation: CASSIRGGTADTQYF.